The source of this T cell receptor (beta chain) is a study of blood T cell repertoires in COVID-19. Across the study: The United States, Italy and Spain were the sources of the acute and convalescent COVID-19 samples. T cells, B-cell-depleted T cells, or PBMCs supplied cDNA or gDNA.

How the authors handled the data: It was from reference gene primer amplification that nucleated cell counts were estimated. Assay: immunoSEQ multiplex PCR; the TCRdb copy retains only in-frame clones and omits some. The V and J calls and clone size come from that table; D and trimming were worked out from the DNA. Of around 95,000 clones detected, approximately 90% appear once; the ten largest clones hold about 2.2%. V was pared by 2 bases and J by 0 bases, with 6 bases between. The V gene's germline CDR1 is SEHNR and CDR2 FQNEAQ (reference sequence). The CDR3 covers 14 residues. Sample: peripheral blood. The chain is built from TRBV7-9 and TRBJ2-3; D not certain. The source is a man between 45 and 60 years old with active COVID-19. This CDR3 reads CASSLTISTDTQYF. CDR3 nucleotides: TGTGCCAGCAGCTTAACTATTAGCACAGATACGCAGTATTTT.